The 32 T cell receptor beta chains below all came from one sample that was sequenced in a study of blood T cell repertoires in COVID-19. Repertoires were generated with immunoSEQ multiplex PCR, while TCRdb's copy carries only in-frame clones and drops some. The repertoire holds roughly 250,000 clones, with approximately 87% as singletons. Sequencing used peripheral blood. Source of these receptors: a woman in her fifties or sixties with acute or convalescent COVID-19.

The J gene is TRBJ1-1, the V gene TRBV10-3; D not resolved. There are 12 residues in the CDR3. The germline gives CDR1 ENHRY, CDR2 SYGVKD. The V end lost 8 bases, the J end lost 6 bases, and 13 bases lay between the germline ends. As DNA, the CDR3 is TGTGCCATCGAGGGAGACGGGGCTGAAGCTTTCTTT. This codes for CAIEGDGAEAFF.

Here the CDR3 reads CAWSVRWGGGRRTDTQYF. CDR3 DNA: TGTGCCTGGAGTGTACGATGGGGGGGAGGAAGGCGCACAGATACGCAGTATTTT. V and J are TRBV30 and TRBJ2-3, with 7 bases identical to TRBD2. Germline V gene data show CDR1 as GTSNPN and CDR2 as SVGIG (reference sequence). J gave up 1 base and V 0 bases, and 13 bases lay outside the gene matches. The CDR3 consists of 18 residues. The complete variable domain, with remaining parts taken from reference TRBV30 and TRBJ2-3, reads SQTIHQWPATLVQPVGSPLSLECTVEGTSNPNLYWYRQAAGRGLQLLFYSVGIGQISSEVPQNLSASRPQDRQFILSSKKLLLSDSGFYLCAWSVRWGGGRRTDTQYFGPGTRLTVL.

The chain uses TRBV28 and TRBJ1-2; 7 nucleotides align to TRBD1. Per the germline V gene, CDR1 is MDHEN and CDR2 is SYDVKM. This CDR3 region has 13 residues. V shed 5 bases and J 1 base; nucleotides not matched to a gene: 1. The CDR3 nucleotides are TGTGCCAGCAGTCAGGGGGATAACTATGGCTACACCTTC. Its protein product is CASSQGDNYGYTF.

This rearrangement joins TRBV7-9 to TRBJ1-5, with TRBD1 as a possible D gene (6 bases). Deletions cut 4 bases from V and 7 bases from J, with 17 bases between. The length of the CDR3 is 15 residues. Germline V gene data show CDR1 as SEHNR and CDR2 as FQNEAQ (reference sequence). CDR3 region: CASSSQTGSGQPQHF. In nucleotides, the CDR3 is TGTGCCAGCAGCTCCCAAACAGGGTCCGGGCAGCCCCAGCATTTT.

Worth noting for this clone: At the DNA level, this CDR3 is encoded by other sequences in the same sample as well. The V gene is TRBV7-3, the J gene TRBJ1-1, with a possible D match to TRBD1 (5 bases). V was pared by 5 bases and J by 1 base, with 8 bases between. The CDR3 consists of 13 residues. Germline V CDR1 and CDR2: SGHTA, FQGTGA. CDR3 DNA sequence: TGTGCCAGCAGCCTACAGGAGAACACTGAAGCTTTCTTT. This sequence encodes CASSLQENTEAFF.

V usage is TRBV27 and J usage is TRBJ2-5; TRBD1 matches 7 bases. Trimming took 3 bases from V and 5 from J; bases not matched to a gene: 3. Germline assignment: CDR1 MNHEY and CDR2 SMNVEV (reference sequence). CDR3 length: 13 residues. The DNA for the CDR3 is TGTGCCAGCAGTTTGACAGGGATTGAGACCCAGTACTTC. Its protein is CASSLTGIETQYF.

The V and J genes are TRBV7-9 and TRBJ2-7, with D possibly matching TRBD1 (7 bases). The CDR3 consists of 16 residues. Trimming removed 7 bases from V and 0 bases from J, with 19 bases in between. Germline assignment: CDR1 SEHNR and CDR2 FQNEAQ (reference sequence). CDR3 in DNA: TGTGCCAGCAACACAGGGGCTAGCGAAAGCTCCTACGAGCAGTACTTC. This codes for CASNTGASESSYEQYF. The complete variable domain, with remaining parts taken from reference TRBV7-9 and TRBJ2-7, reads DTGVSQNPRHKITKRGQNVTFRCDPISEHNRLYWYRQTLGQGPEFLTYFQNEAQLEKSRLLSDRFSAERPKGSFSTLEIQRTEQGDSAMYLCASNTGASESSYEQYFGPGTRLTVT.

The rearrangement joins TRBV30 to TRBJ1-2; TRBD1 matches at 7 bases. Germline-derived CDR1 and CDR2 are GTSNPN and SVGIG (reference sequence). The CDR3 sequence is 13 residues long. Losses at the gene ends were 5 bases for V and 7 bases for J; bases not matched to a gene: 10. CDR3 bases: TGTGCCTGGGCCCTCCCGGACAGGTTTGGCTACACCTTC. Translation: CAWALPDRFGYTF. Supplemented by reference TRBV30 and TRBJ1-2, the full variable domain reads SQTIHQWPATLVQPVGSPLSLECTVEGTSNPNLYWYRQAAGRGLQLLFYSVGIGQISSEVPQNLSASRPQDRQFILSSKKLLLSDSGFYLCAWALPDRFGYTFGSGTRLTVV.

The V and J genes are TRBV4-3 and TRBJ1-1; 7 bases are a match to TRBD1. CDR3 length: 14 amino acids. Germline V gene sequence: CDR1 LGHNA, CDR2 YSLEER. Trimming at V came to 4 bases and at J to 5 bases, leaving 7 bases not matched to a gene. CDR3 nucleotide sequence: TGCGCCAGCAGCCTGTCAGGGGGTGGAACTGAAGCTTTCTTT. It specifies CASSLSGGGTEAFF.

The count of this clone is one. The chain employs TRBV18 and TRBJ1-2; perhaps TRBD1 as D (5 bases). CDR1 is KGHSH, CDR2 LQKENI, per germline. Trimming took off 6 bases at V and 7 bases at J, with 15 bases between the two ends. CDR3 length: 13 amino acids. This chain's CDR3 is CASSPILQAGYTF. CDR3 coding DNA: TGTGCCAGCTCCCCCATCCTACAGGCTGGCTACACCTTC. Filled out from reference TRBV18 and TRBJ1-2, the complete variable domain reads NAGVMQNPRHLVRRRGQEARLRCSPMKGHSHVYWYRQLPEEGLKFMVYLQKENIIDESGMPKERFSAEFPKEGPSILRIQQVVRGDSAAYFCASSPILQAGYTFGSGTRLTVV.

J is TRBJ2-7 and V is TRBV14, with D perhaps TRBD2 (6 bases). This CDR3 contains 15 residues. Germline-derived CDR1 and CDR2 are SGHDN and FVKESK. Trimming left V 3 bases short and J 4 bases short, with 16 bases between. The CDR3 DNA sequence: TGTGCCAGCAGCCATCTGGGAGGAGCCCCGTACGAGCAGTACTTC. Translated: CASSHLGGAPYEQYF.

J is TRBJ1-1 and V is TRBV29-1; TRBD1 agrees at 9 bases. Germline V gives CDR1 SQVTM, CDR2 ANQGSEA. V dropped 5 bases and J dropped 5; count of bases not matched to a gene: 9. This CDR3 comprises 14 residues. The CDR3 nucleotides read TGCAGCGTTTTCTCCAACAGGGGGCTGACTGAAGCTTTCTTT. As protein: CSVFSNRGLTEAFF.

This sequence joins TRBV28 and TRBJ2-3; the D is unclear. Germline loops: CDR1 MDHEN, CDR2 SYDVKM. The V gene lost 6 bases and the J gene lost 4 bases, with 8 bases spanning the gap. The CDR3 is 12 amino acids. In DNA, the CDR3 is TGTGCCAGCAGCCCTTATGCAGATACGCAGTATTTT. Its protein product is CASSPYADTQYF. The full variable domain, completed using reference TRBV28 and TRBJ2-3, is DVKVTQSSRYLVKRTGEKVFLECVQDMDHENMFWYRQDPGLGLRLIYFSYDVKMKEKGDIPEGYSVSREKKERFSLILESASTNQTSMYLCASSPYADTQYFGPGTRLTVL.

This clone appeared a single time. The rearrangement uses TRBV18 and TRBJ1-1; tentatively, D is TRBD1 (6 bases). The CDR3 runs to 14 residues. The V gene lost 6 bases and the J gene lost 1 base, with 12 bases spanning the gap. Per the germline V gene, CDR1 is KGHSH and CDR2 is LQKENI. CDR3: CASSAGQTNTEAFF. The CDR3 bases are TGTGCCAGCTCGGCAGGACAGACGAACACTGAAGCTTTCTTT.

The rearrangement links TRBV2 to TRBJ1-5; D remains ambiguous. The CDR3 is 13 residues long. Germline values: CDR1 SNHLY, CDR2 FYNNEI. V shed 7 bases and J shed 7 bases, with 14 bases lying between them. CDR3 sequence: CASNVEGEQPQHF. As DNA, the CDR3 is TGTGCCAGCAATGTGGAGGGTGAGCAGCCCCAGCATTTT.

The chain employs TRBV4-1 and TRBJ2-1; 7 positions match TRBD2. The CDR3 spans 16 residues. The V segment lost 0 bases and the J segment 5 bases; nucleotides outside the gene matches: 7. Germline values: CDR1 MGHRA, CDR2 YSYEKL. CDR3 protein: CASSQEGASGHNEQFF. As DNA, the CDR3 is TGCGCCAGCAGCCAAGAAGGGGCTAGCGGCCACAATGAGCAGTTCTTC.

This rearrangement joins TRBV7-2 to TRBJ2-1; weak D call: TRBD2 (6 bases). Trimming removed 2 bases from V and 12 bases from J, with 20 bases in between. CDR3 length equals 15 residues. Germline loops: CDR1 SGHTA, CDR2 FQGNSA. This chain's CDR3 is CASSLRDSFVGGQFF. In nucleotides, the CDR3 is TGTGCCAGCAGCTTACGTGACAGCTTTGTGGGGGGGCAGTTCTTC.

CDR3 in DNA: TGTGCCACCAGTGAGCAGGGACTAGCGGAAAATGAGCAGTTCTTC. It specifies CATSEQGLAENEQFF. The V and J genes are TRBV24-1 and TRBJ2-1, with TRBD2 identical over 11 bases. CDR1 and CDR2 (germline): KGHDR, SFDVKD. The CDR3 is 15 residues long. Trimming cost V 4 bases and J 7 bases; bases outside gene matches: 5.

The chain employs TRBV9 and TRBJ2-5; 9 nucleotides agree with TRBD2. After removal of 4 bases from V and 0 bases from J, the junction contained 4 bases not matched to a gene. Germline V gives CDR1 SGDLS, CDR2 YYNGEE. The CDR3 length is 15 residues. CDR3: CASSPGTSYQETQYF. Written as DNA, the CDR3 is TGTGCCAGCAGCCCCGGGACTAGCTACCAAGAGACCCAGTACTTC.

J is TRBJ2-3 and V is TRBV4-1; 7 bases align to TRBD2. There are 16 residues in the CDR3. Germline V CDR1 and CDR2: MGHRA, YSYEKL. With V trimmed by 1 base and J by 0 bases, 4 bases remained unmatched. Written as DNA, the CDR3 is TGCGCCAGCAGCCAAGTGAATAGCGGGAGCACAGATACGCAGTATTTT. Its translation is CASSQVNSGSTDTQYF.

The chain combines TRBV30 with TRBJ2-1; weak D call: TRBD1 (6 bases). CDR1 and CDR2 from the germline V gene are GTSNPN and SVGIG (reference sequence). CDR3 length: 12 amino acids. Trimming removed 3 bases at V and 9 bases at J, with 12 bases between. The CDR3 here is CAWRAGVFEQFF. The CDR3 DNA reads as TGTGCCTGGAGGGCAGGGGTTTTTGAGCAGTTCTTC.

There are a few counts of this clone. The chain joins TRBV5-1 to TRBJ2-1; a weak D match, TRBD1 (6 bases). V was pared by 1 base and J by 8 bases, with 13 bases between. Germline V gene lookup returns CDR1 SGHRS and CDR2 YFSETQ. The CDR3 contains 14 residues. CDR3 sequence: CASSLSQKGDEQFF. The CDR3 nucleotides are TGCGCCAGCAGCTTGTCCCAGAAGGGGGATGAGCAGTTCTTC.

Here the CDR3 reads CASSQELAGNNEQFF. The CDR3 region has the DNA TGTGCCAGCAGCCAGGAACTAGCGGGAAACAATGAGCAGTTCTTC. The V and J genes are TRBV5-4 and TRBJ2-1; TRBD2 aligns across 10 bases. The trim removed 4 bases at V and 5 bases at J, leaving 6 bases unmatched. Germline CDR1 reads SGHNT; CDR2 reads YYREEE (reference sequence). The CDR3 is 15 amino acids. The variable domain in full, with the rest retrieved from reference TRBV5-4 and TRBJ2-1, is ETGVTQSPTHLIKTRGQQVTLRCSSQSGHNTVSWYQQALGQGPQFIFQYYREEENGRGNFPPRFSGLQFPNYSSELNVNALELDDSALYLCASSQELAGNNEQFFGPGTRLTVL.

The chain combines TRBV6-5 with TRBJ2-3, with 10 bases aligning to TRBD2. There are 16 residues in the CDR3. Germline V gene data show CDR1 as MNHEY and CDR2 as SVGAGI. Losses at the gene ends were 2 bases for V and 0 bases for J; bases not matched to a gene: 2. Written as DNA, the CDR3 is TGTGCCAGCAGTTACCGGACTAGCGGTAGCACAGATACGCAGTATTTT. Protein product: CASSYRTSGSTDTQYF.

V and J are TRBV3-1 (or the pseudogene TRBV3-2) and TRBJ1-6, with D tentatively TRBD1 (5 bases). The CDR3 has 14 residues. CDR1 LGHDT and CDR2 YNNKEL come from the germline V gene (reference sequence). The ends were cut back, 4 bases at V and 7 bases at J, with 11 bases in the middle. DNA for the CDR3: TGTGCCAGCAGCCGAGGACAAACCAATTCACCCCTCCACTTT. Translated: CASSRGQTNSPLHF.

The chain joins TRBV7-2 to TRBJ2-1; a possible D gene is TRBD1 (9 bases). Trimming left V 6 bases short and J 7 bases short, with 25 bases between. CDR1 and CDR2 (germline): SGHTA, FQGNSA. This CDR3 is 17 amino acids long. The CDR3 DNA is TGTGCCAGCAGACTACCCGGGGGGGACAGGGCATTGAATGAGCAGTTCTTC. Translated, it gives CASRLPGGDRALNEQFF.

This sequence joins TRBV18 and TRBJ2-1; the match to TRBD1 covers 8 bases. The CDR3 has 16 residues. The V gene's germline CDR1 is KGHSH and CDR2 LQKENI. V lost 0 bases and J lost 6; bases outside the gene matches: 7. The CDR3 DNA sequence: TGTGCCAGCTCACCACCCTGGACAGGGACCGCCAATGAGCAGTTCTTC. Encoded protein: CASSPPWTGTANEQFF.

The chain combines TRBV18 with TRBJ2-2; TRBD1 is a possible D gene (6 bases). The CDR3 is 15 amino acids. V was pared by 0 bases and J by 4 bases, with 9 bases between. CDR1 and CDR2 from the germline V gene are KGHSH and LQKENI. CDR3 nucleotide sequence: TGTGCCAGCTCACCACCGACAGGAGGCACCGGGGAGCTGTTTTTT. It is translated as CASSPPTGGTGELFF.

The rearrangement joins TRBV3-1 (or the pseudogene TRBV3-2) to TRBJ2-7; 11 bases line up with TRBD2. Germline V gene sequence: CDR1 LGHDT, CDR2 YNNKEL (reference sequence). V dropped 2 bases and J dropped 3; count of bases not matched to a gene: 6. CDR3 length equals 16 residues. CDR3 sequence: CASSQLSGRGGYEQYF. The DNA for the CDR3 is TGTGCCAGCAGCCAACTTAGCGGGAGGGGAGGCTACGAGCAGTACTTC.

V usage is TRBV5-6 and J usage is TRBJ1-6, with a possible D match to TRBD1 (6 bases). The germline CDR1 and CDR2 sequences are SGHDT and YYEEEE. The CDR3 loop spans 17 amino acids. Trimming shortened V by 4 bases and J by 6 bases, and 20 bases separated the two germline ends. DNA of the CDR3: TGTGCCAGCAGCCGGGGAGTAGGGGGAAGGAGTAATTCACCCCTCCACTTT. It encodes CASSRGVGGRSNSPLHF.

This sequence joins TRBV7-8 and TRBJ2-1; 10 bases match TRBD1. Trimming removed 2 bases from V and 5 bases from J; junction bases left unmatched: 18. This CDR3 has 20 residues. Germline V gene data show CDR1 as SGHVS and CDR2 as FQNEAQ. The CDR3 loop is CASSLPTGRLRDRGNNEQFF. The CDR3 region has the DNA TGTGCCAGCAGCTTACCTACGGGGAGGCTCCGGGACAGGGGAAACAATGAGCAGTTCTTC. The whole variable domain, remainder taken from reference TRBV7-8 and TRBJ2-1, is GAGVSQSPRYKVAKRGQDVALRCDPISGHVSLFWYQQALGQGPEFLTYFQNEAQLDKSGLPSDRFFAERPEGSVSTLKIQRTQQEDSAVYLCASSLPTGRLRDRGNNEQFFGPGTRLTVL.

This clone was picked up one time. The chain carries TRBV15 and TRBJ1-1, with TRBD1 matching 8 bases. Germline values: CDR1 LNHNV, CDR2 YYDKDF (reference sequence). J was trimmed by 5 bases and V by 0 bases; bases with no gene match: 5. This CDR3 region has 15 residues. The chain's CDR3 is CATSREGQGITEAFF. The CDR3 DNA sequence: TGTGCCACCAGCAGAGAAGGACAGGGAATTACTGAAGCTTTCTTT.